The present TCR beta chain was sequenced within a study of blood T cell repertoires in COVID-19. Generated by immunoSEQ multiplex PCR, the TCRdb table keeps only in-frame clones and is missing some. The sample consists of some 70,000 clones, 83% of them appearing once. The V and J ends lost 5 bases and 6 bases, in that order; junction bases with no gene match: 4. In germline, CDR1 is SNHLY, CDR2 FYNNEI. This CDR3 is 14 amino acids long. The rearrangement links TRBV2 to TRBJ2-2, with 9 nucleotides matching TRBD1. The clonotype originates from an older man with acute or convalescent COVID-19. The sequenced material came from peripheral blood. CDR3 coding DNA: TGTGCCAGCAGTTTACAGGGGGCTCCCGGGGAGCTGTTTTTT. It translates to CASSLQGAPGELFF.